These T cell receptor beta chains were read from a single sample in a study of blood T cell repertoires in COVID-19. Data came from immunoSEQ multiplex PCR; TCRdb stores just in-frame clones and leaves some out. The sample consists of roughly 120,000 clones, about 92% of them appearing once. The specimen sequenced was peripheral blood. These receptors all come from a man aged 45-65 years with active COVID-19. Both conserved end residues are part of each CDR3. A D gene is named only where the DNA matches it firmly. Clone size is stated in some rows and not others, as once, few, many or a class when expanded.

V	D	size	J	CDR3	DNA
TRBV6-5	TRBD1	-	TRBJ1-1	CASAGGLDTEAFF	TGTGCCAGTGCAGGGGGTCTGGACACTGAAGCTTTCTTT
TRBV11-3	TRBD2	-	TRBJ2-1	CASSLRLAGRRNEQFF	TGTGCCAGCAGCCTAAGACTAGCGGGGCGTAGAAATGAGCAGTTCTTC
TRBV7-2	-	-	TRBJ1-5	CASSLAAQPQHF	TGTGCCAGCAGCTTAGCAGCACAGCCCCAGCATTTT
TRBV11-3	TRBD2	-	TRBJ2-1	CASSLEGGLAGNEQFF	TGTGCCAGCAGCTTAGAGGGCGGACTAGCGGGGAATGAGCAGTTCTTC
TRBV12-3/TRBV12-4	-	-	TRBJ1-5	CASSSGGPQHF	TGTGCCAGCAGTTCGGGGGGACCCCAGCATTTT
TRBV5-5	-	-	TRBJ1-2	CASSLERGARGYTF	TGTGCCAGCAGCTTGGAACGGGGGGCGCGCGGCTACACCTTC
TRBV19	-	-	TRBJ2-4	CASSIGGGADIQYF	TGTGCCAGTAGTATTGGTGGGGGCGCCGACATTCAGTACTTC
TRBV14	-	-	TRBJ2-5	CASSHHQGLKETQYF	TGTGCCAGCAGCCACCATCAGGGATTGAAGGAGACCCAGTACTTC
TRBV6-5	TRBD1	few	TRBJ2-3	CASSWGTGGNTDTQYF	TGTGCCAGCAGTTGGGGGACAGGGGGCAACACAGATACGCAGTATTTT
TRBV7-2	-	-	TRBJ2-1	CASSLSGYNEQFF	TGTGCCAGCAGTTTGTCAGGCTACAATGAGCAGTTCTTC
TRBV15	-	-	TRBJ2-7	CATSVERLQAYEQYF	TGTGCCACCAGCGTAGAGCGTTTACAGGCCTACGAGCAGTACTTC
TRBV5-6	TRBD2	few	TRBJ2-3	CASSVTSGGFTDTQYF	TGTGCCAGCAGCGTAACTAGCGGGGGCTTCACAGATACGCAGTATTTT
TRBV6-6	-	once	TRBJ1-6	CASSRARARLSNSPLHF	TGTGCCAGCAGCCGAGCCAGGGCCAGATTATCTAATTCACCCCTCCACTTT
TRBV5-1	TRBD2	few	TRBJ2-3	CASSSKRGLAVDTQYF	TGCGCCAGCAGCTCCAAAAGGGGACTAGCCGTAGATACGCAGTATTTT
TRBV7-2	TRBD2	-	TRBJ2-3	CASSLVGTSGSTDTQYF	TGTGCCAGCAGCTTAGTGGGGACTAGCGGGAGCACAGATACGCAGTATTTT
TRBV9	TRBD1	-	TRBJ1-6	CASSPTHRGWSNSPLHF	TGTGCCAGCAGCCCGACCCACAGGGGTTGGAGTAATTCACCCCTCCACTTT
TRBV7-3	-	-	TRBJ2-3	CASSDSSTDTQYF	TGTGCCAGCAGCGATAGCAGCACAGATACGCAGTATTTT